Listed below are T cell receptor beta chains from one sample, sequenced in a study of blood T cell repertoires in COVID-19. The protocol was immunoSEQ multiplex PCR, while the TCRdb copy is restricted to in-frame clones and leaves out a portion. The sample shows about 230,000 clones, over 75% of them seen only once. The sample consisted of peripheral blood. Every receptor here comes from a woman over 75 with acute or convalescent COVID-19. Both conserved end residues are part of each CDR3. The D gene is left open where the match is weak. Rows may omit the clone size; those that give it use once, few, many or a size class.

d_call j_call clone_size v_call cdr3_nt cdr3_aa
TRBD1 TRBJ1-3 NA TRBV28 TGTGCCAGCGGAACAGGGGGCCTTTATTCTGGAAACACCATATATTTT CASGTGGLYSGNTIYF
NA TRBJ2-7 NA TRBV3-1/TRBV3-2 TGTGCCAGCAGCCAAGTCTGGGGGGGCCTCGAGCAGTACTTC CASSQVWGGLEQYF
TRBD1 TRBJ1-2 NA TRBV18 TGTGCCAGCTCACCACCAATTCAGGGGGCGTTGGGAGGCTACACCTTC CASSPPIQGALGGYTF
NA TRBJ1-5 once TRBV5-8 TGTGCCAGCAGCTTGGTGTCAGGCAATCAGCCCCAGCATTTT CASSLVSGNQPQHF
TRBD2 TRBJ2-3 NA TRBV4-1 TGCGCCAGCAGCCTGGGGCTAGCGGGGAACACAGATACGCAGTATTTT CASSLGLAGNTDTQYF
TRBD2 TRBJ2-7 NA TRBV25-1 TGTGCCAGCAGTGACGGGAGGGAGCAGTACTTC CASSDGREQYF
TRBD1 TRBJ1-2 NA TRBV7-2 TGTGCCAGCAGCCCGGACAGGGACTATGGCTACACCTTC CASSPDRDYGYTF
NA TRBJ2-5 NA TRBV18 TGTGCCAGCTCACCTGCGGCCGAAGAGACCCAGTACTTC CASSPAAEETQYF
TRBD2 TRBJ2-3 NA TRBV7-3 TGTGCCAGCACCCTTCTAGCGGCTAGCACAGATACGCAGTATTTT CASTLLAASTDTQYF
NA TRBJ2-1 NA TRBV19 TGTGCCAGTAGTATAGCCCTCACTAGTAACTCCTACAATGAGCAGTTCTTC CASSIALTSNSYNEQFF
NA TRBJ1-6 NA TRBV7-2 TGTGCCAGCAGCTTTCAGGGAGGCTTAAATTCACCCCTCCACTTT CASSFQGGLNSPLHF
TRBD1 TRBJ2-7 NA TRBV5-1 TGCGCCAGCAGCTCGGGACAGGGGGCTATCTACGAGCAGTACTTC CASSSGQGAIYEQYF
NA TRBJ1-2 NA TRBV5-1 TGCGCCAGCAGCTTGGACAGGAGTGGCTACACCTTC CASSLDRSGYTF
NA TRBJ2-1 once TRBV7-8 TGTGCCAGCAGGAGAAGGACTTTCGAGGGCAATGAGCAGTTCTTC CASRRRTFEGNEQFF
NA TRBJ1-3 once TRBV9 TGTGCCAGCAGCGTAGTGGAGGGGAGCGGAAACACCATATATTTT CASSVVEGSGNTIYF
NA TRBJ1-2 NA TRBV9 TGTGCCAGCAGCGTAGGTCAGGGGAGCTATGGCTACACCTTC CASSVGQGSYGYTF
TRBD2 TRBJ2-3 NA TRBV30 TGTGCCTGGAGCCCCGGGACTAGCGGGAGTCTCGATACGCAGTATTTT CAWSPGTSGSLDTQYF
NA TRBJ2-1 NA TRBV6-2/TRBV6-3 TGTGCCAGCAGTCCCCGGCGTTCTAGCTCCTACAATGAGCAGTTCTTC CASSPRRSSSYNEQFF
NA TRBJ1-2 once TRBV11-3 TGTGCCAGCAGCTTAGAATACAGGTGGGGCTACACCTTC CASSLEYRWGYTF
NA TRBJ2-1 NA TRBV9 TGTGCCAGCAGCGTAGCGCCACAGCCCAGCAGGGAGCAGTTCTTC CASSVAPQPSREQFF
TRBD2 TRBJ2-3 NA TRBV29-1 TGCAGCCTCGAATGGGCTAGCGGGAGCACAGATACGCAGTATTTT CSLEWASGSTDTQYF
NA TRBJ1-4 NA TRBV18 TGTGCCAGCTCACCATATCAACAGGGCCCAACTAATGAAAAACTGTTTTTT CASSPYQQGPTNEKLFF
NA TRBJ1-3 NA TRBV7-9 TGTGCCAGCAGCTCCGGACGAAGGGGAGGAAACACCATATATTTT CASSSGRRGGNTIYF
NA TRBJ2-2 NA TRBV4-1 TGCGCCAGCAGCCAACCCGTTATCGGACTGCTAGGGACCGGGGAGCTGTTTTTT CASSQPVIGLLGTGELFF
NA TRBJ1-2 NA TRBV19 TGTGCCAGTAGTATTCAGAACAGTAACTATGGCTACACCTTC CASSIQNSNYGYTF
TRBD1 TRBJ2-2 once TRBV7-6 TGTGCCAGCAGCTTCCCACAGGGGGTAACCGGGGAGCTGTTTTTT CASSFPQGVTGELFF
NA TRBJ1-1 once TRBV7-2 TGTGCCAGCAGCTTAGTTCCGCAGGGAAGGGGAGCTTTCTTT CASSLVPQGRGAFF
NA TRBJ2-3 NA TRBV5-5 TGTGCCAGCAGCTCAAGAGCGGACAGCGGCACAGATACGCAGTATTTT CASSSRADSGTDTQYF
NA TRBJ1-3 NA TRBV5-4 TGTGCCAGCAGCTTGGACAGGGCGTCGGGAAACACCATATATTTT CASSLDRASGNTIYF
TRBD2 TRBJ2-7 few TRBV25-1 TGTGCCAGCAGTGAACGTGCGGGAGGGACCTACGAGCAGTACTTC CASSERAGGTYEQYF
TRBD1 TRBJ2-7 NA TRBV18 TGTGCCAGCTCACCAGGGCAGGGGGCCTACGAGCAGTACTTC CASSPGQGAYEQYF
NA TRBJ1-3 few TRBV3-1/TRBV3-2 TGTGCCAGCAGCCAAGTGACGGCAGCTAGAACCAGAAACACCATATATTTT CASSQVTAARTRNTIYF
NA TRBJ1-1 NA TRBV5-1 TGCGCCAGCAGCCTCGGACAGTGGAACACTGAAGCTTTCTTT CASSLGQWNTEAFF
TRBD1 TRBJ1-2 NA TRBV3-1/TRBV3-2 TGTGCCAGCAGCCAAGGTGGTGGGACAGGGTTTCTCTATGGCTACACCTTC CASSQGGGTGFLYGYTF
TRBD1 TRBJ2-5 NA TRBV11-2 TGTGCCAGCAGCCCCAACTTACCGGGACAGTCGTCGGAGACCCAGTACTTC CASSPNLPGQSSETQYF
TRBD1 TRBJ2-1 NA TRBV3-1/TRBV3-2 TGTGCCAGCAGAGGACAGGCCCCCGGTGAGCAGTTCTTC CASRGQAPGEQFF
TRBD2 TRBJ2-7 NA TRBV7-8 TGTGCCAGCAGTCCAACAGGATCCCTAGCGGGTCCTTTTGAGCAGTACTTC CASSPTGSLAGPFEQYF
TRBD2 TRBJ2-7 NA TRBV28 TGTGCCAGCAGTTTATGGGAGGGAGGGCCGGCGGGGGAGCAGTACTTC CASSLWEGGPAGEQYF
NA TRBJ1-3 NA TRBV19 TGTGCCAGTAGTTCCCGACACAATTCGTACTCTGGAAACACCATATATTTT CASSSRHNSYSGNTIYF
TRBD2 TRBJ2-4 NA TRBV19 TGTGCCAGTAGTACCACCCGGACCGGGACTAGCGGGAAAAACATTCAGTACTTC CASSTTRTGTSGKNIQYF
TRBD1 TRBJ2-3 NA TRBV5-1 TGCGCCAGCAGCGCGACAGGGGCTAAGGCAGATACGCAGTATTTT CASSATGAKADTQYF
NA TRBJ1-2 NA TRBV30 TGTGCCTGGAGTGTACCTCAGCGCGGAGGCTATGGCTACACCTTC CAWSVPQRGGYGYTF
NA TRBJ1-2 NA TRBV18 TGTGCCAGCTCACCCCGGGATGTCAGCGGGCCGACGGGTAGGGGCTACACCTTC CASSPRDVSGPTGRGYTF
TRBD2 TRBJ2-1 NA TRBV18 TGTGCCAGCTCACCAGGGACCCAGGGACTAGCGGCCTCCTACAATGAGCAGTTCTTC CASSPGTQGLAASYNEQFF
TRBD2 TRBJ2-5 NA TRBV14 TGTGCCAGCAGCCTTCGACTAGCGGGGAGCGAGACCCAGTACTTC CASSLRLAGSETQYF